One and the same sample provided the 22 T cell receptor beta chains below, sequenced in a study of cytomegalovirus exposure and HLA in healthy donors. This PCR relied on a set of 60 Vbeta primers and 13 Jbeta primers. Method: immunoSEQ multiplex PCR; TCRdb's copy keeps in-frame clones and lacks some. The sample lists under 200,000 clones; over 65% were seen once. The sequenced sample consisted of PBMCs. These TCRs come from a woman aged 45-65 years in good health and CMV-seropositive.

This clone was counted once. The germline gene is not matched at one end of the junction; a read error may be the cause. The rearrangement links TRBV7-7 to TRBJ2-7; TRBD1 agrees at 8 bases. This CDR3 has 14 amino acids. Per the germline V gene, CDR1 is SSHAT and CDR2 is FNYEAQ (reference sequence). As DNA, the CDR3 is TGTGCTAGCAGCCCAGGGACAGGCTCCTACGAGCAGTACTTC. Its translation is CASSPGTGSYEQYF.

CDR3 region: CASSPRTSGNTGELFF. The CDR3 coding sequence is TGTGCCAGCAGCCCGAGGACTAGCGGTAACACCGGGGAGCTGTTTTTT. This chain connects TRBV5-4 to TRBJ2-2, with 10 bases fitting TRBD2. The CDR3 is made up of 16 amino acids. Germline CDR1 is SGHNT and CDR2 is YYREEE (reference sequence). The junction had 5 bases not matched to a gene; V was cut back by 4 bases and J by 2 bases.

V is TRBV7-2 and J is TRBJ2-5, with D possibly being TRBD1 (6 bases). Germline CDR1 reads SGHTA; CDR2 reads FQGNSA. The V and J ends lost 5 bases and 9 bases respectively, with 19 bases between them. This CDR3 has 14 residues. CDR3 DNA sequence: TGTGCCAGCAGCCCAATCCAGGGGCCCGGGGCCCAGTACTTC. As protein: CASSPIQGPGAQYF.

The gene calls are TRBV9 and TRBJ1-1; possibly TRBD1 for D (5 bases). The CDR3 length is 14 residues. The germline gives CDR1 SGDLS, CDR2 YYNGEE. V lost 1 base to trimming and J lost 1 base, with 8 bases between them. The DNA of the CDR3 is TGTGCCAGCAGCGTATTGGACAAGAACACTGAAGCTTTCTTT. It yields the protein CASSVLDKNTEAFF. The variable domain in full, with the rest retrieved from reference TRBV9 and TRBJ1-1, is DSGVTQTPKHLITATGQRVTLRCSPRSGDLSVYWYQQSLDQGLQFLIQYYNGEERAKGNILERFSAQQFPDLHSELNLSSLELGDSALYFCASSVLDKNTEAFFGQGTRLTVV.

The rearrangement links TRBV5-8 to TRBJ2-3; 10 bases are shared with TRBD2. Unmatched junction bases numbered 9, after V lost 0 bases and J lost 5 bases. The CDR3 totals 17 residues. Germline values: CDR1 SGHTS, CDR2 YDEGEE. CDR3: CASSLAILAGPGDTQYF. CDR3 in DNA: TGTGCCAGCAGCTTGGCTATACTAGCGGGGCCGGGAGATACGCAGTATTTT.

The rearrangement joins TRBV7-9 to TRBJ2-7, with a weak D call TRBD1 (5 bases). The length of the CDR3 is 14 residues. Germline loops: CDR1 SEHNR, CDR2 FQNEAQ (reference sequence). V gave up 5 bases and J gave up 1 base, with 12 bases separating them. CDR3 amino acids: CASSTDRDSYEQYF. Here the CDR3 DNA reads TGTGCCAGCAGCACCGACAGAGATTCCTACGAGCAGTACTTC.

This clone was recorded once. The rearrangement uses TRBV29-1 and TRBJ1-5; D might be TRBD1 (6 bases). Trimming left V 4 bases short and J 4 bases short, with 11 bases between. Per germline, CDR1 SQVTM and CDR2 ANQGSEA. This CDR3 has 13 residues. DNA for the CDR3: TGCAGCGTTGGCACAGGGTTTAATCAGCCCCAGCATTTT. Protein: CSVGTGFNQPQHF.

The rearrangement joins TRBV6-5 to TRBJ1-2; the match to TRBD1 covers 9 bases. The V gene end was trimmed by 3 bases and the J gene end by 11 bases; junction bases not matched to a gene: 10. Germline CDR1 is MNHEY and CDR2 is SVGAGI. CDR3 length equals 14 residues. The CDR3 spells CASSYSGTGLMYTF. The CDR3 coding sequence is TGTGCCAGCAGTTATTCCGGGACAGGGCTGATGTACACCTTC.

The genes are TRBV4-3 and TRBJ2-7; 7 nucleotides agree with TRBD1. The V and J ends lost 0 bases and 3 bases, in that order; junction bases with no gene match: 5. The germline CDR1 and CDR2 sequences are LGHNA and YSLEER. The CDR3 sequence is 15 residues long. DNA for the CDR3: TGCGCCAGCAGCCAAGAAGGGGACAGTTTCTACGAGCAGTACTTC. Translation: CASSQEGDSFYEQYF.

The rearrangement uses TRBV7-2 and TRBJ2-2, with TRBD2 matching over 11 bases. Germline V gene data show CDR1 as SGHTA and CDR2 as FQGNSA. V was pared by 6 bases and J by 6 bases, with 15 bases of the junction left unmatched. The CDR3 is 18 residues long. CDR3 residues: CASRDAASGGIFAGELFF. CDR3 DNA sequence: TGTGCCAGCAGGGATGCGGCTAGCGGGGGGATTTTCGCCGGGGAGCTGTTTTTT. The full variable domain, its missing parts supplied by reference TRBV7-2 and TRBJ2-2, is GAGVSQSPSNKVTEKGKDVELRCDPISGHTALYWYRQSLGQGLEFLIYFQGNSAPDKSGLPSDRFSAERTGGSVSTLTIQRTQQEDSAVYLCASRDAASGGIFAGELFFGEGSRLTVL.

The genes are TRBV2 and TRBJ1-3, with D hard to call. The V gene lost 4 bases and the J gene lost 0 bases, with 13 bases spanning the gap. Germline-derived CDR1 and CDR2 are SNHLY and FYNNEI. The CDR3 length is 16 residues. The CDR3 bases are TGTGCCAGCAGTGGAGCGGCCCTCCTCTCTGGAAACACCATATATTTT. Protein: CASSGAALLSGNTIYF.

The J gene is TRBJ2-5, the V gene TRBV9, with 8 bases matching TRBD2. The CDR3 runs 16 residues. The germline gives CDR1 SGDLS, CDR2 YYNGEE. Losses at the gene ends were 3 bases for V and 5 bases for J; bases not matched to a gene: 12. In DNA, the CDR3 is TGTGCCAGCAGCGCCAGCGGTGCGGGGGGCATGGAGACCCAGTACTTC. Translated: CASSASGAGGMETQYF.

The chain joins TRBV9 to TRBJ2-2, with 7 bases aligning to TRBD2. There are 17 residues in the CDR3. Looked up from germline, CDR1 is SGDLS and CDR2 is YYNGEE. V shed 0 bases, J shed 0 bases, and the junction held 5 bases outside the gene matches. The CDR3 coding sequence is TGTGCCAGCAGCGTAGAGGCGGCGGGAGCGAACACCGGGGAGCTGTTTTTT. This gives the protein CASSVEAAGANTGELFF.

The chain joins TRBV5-1 to TRBJ1-2; D not resolved. V lost 2 bases, J lost 7 bases, and 12 bases lay in between. Per germline, CDR1 SGHRS and CDR2 YFSETQ. This CDR3 contains 13 residues. CDR3 sequence reads: CASSLEGLAGYTF. CDR3 coding DNA: TGCGCCAGCAGCTTAGAGGGTTTGGCTGGCTACACCTTC.

This clone showed up just a few times. The rearrangement joins TRBV5-6 to TRBJ1-1, with D unresolved. This CDR3 is built from 11 residues. The germline V gene encodes CDR1 SGHDT and CDR2 YYEEEE. Trimming pared 5 bases from V and 11 bases from J, leaving 13 bases between. CDR3 in amino acids: CASSRGSLAFF. In DNA, the CDR3 is TGTGCCAGCAGTAGAGGGAGTTTGGCTTTCTTT.

DNA of the CDR3: TGTGCCAGTAGTCCGCCCCGTGGAGGGCCCTCCGAGCAGTACTTC. Translating gives CASSPPRGGPSEQYF. The chain joins TRBV19 to TRBJ2-7; a weak D match, TRBD2 (6 bases). The CDR3 loop spans 15 amino acids. CDR1 LNHDA and CDR2 SQIVND come from the germline V gene (reference sequence). The germline V and J ends were trimmed by 5 bases and 6 bases, with 20 bases remaining between them.

This sequence joins TRBV6-6 and TRBJ2-2; D possibly corresponds to TRBD2 (6 bases). V shed 5 bases and J shed 1 base, with 11 bases lying between them. Germline V gene lookup returns CDR1 MNHNY and CDR2 SVGAGI (reference sequence). The CDR3 runs to 15 residues. This CDR3 reads CASSPRLGNTGELFF. The CDR3 DNA follows: TGTGCCAGCAGTCCAAGACTAGGGAACACCGGGGAGCTGTTTTTT.

CDR3 protein: CASSQAAVAQAFF. CDR3 DNA sequence: TGTGCCAGCAGTCAGGCGGCAGTAGCGCAAGCTTTCTTT. The J gene is TRBJ1-1, the V gene TRBV13; D gene uncertain. V lost 6 bases to trimming and J lost 9 bases, with 17 bases between them. This CDR3 spans 13 amino acids. Germline V gives CDR1 PRHDT, CDR2 FYEKMQ (reference sequence).

To note about this clone: Compared with germline, one end of the junction differs, possibly owing to a read error. V gene TRBV7-2 combines with J gene TRBJ2-5; TRBD1 aligns across 8 bases. The CDR3 has 17 residues. Germline CDR1 SGHTA, CDR2 FQGNSA. CDR3 coding DNA: TGTGCCAGCAACTTACCCACAGGACAGGGACCTGGCGAGACCCAGTACTTC. Protein product: CASNLPTGQGPGETQYF.

In this sample, this clone turned up a few times. The J gene is TRBJ1-1, the V gene TRBV28; 12 bases match TRBD1. CDR1 and CDR2 from the germline V gene are MDHEN and SYDVKM. The CDR3 consists of 14 residues. Trimming cost V 3 bases and J 10 bases; bases outside gene matches: 6. Here the CDR3 reads CASSLGTGGFGAFF. The CDR3 DNA sequence: TGTGCCAGCAGTTTGGGGACAGGGGGCTTTGGAGCTTTCTTT.

Worth noting for this clone: One end of the junction does not line up with germline, which may come from a read error. The chain joins TRBV7-9 to TRBJ1-2; D possibly corresponds to TRBD1 (6 bases). Per the germline V gene, CDR1 is SEHNR and CDR2 is FQNEAQ (reference sequence). This CDR3 has 16 amino acids. The CDR3 nucleotides read TGTTCCAGCAGCTTAGGGGGAGTAGGTTTGGACTATGGCTACACCTTC. It yields the protein CSSSLGGVGLDYGYTF.

V and J are TRBV15 and TRBJ2-3, with TRBD2 as a possible D gene (6 bases). The CDR3 totals 11 residues. CDR1 is LNHNV, CDR2 YYDKDF, per germline (reference sequence). Trimming stripped 1 base from V and 15 bases from J, with 11 bases between. The DNA for the CDR3 is TGTGCCACCAGCAGAGGGGACTCGGAATATTTT. Protein product: CATSRGDSEYF.